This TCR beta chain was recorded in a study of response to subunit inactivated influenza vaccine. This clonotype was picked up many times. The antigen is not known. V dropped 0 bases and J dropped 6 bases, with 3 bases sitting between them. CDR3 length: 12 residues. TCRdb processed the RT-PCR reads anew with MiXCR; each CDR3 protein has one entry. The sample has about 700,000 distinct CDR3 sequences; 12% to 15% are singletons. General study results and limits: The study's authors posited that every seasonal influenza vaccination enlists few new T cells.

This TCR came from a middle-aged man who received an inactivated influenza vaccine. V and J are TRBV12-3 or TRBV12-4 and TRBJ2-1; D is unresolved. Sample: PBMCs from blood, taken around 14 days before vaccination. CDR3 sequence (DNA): TGTGCCAGCAGTTTAGCAGCCAATGAGCAGTTCTTC. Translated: CASSLAANEQFF.